The 29 T cell receptor beta chains below come from one sample, sequenced in a study of response to subunit inactivated influenza vaccine. From the RT-PCR reads, TCRdb called clonotypes with MiXCR, one entry per CDR3 protein. The table has 650,000 to 800,000 distinct CDR3 sequences, under 20% seen once. The sample in question was PBMCs from blood, obtained roughly 5 days after vaccination. These receptors came from a man aged 50-60 years who received an inactivated influenza vaccine.

This chain links TRBV5-1 with TRBJ2-7; perhaps TRBD1 as D (6 bases). Germline values: CDR1 SGHRS, CDR2 YFSETQ. Trimming shortened V by 3 bases and J by 6 bases, and 16 bases separated the two germline ends. There are 14 residues in the CDR3. The CDR3 protein is CASSWRRGSGEQYF. DNA for the CDR3: TGCGCCAGCAGCTGGCGCAGGGGCTCGGGCGAGCAGTACTTC. Drawing the rest from reference TRBV5-1 and TRBJ2-7, the complete variable domain is KAGVTQTPRYLIKTRGQQVTLSCSPISGHRSVSWYQQTPGQGLQFLFEYFSETQRNKGNFPGRFSGRQFSNSRSEMNVSTLELGDSALYLCASSWRRGSGEQYFGPGTRLTVT.

V and J are TRBV6-1 and TRBJ2-7, with 7 nucleotides matching TRBD1. Germline values: CDR1 MNHNS, CDR2 SASEGT. Unmatched junction bases numbered 11, after V lost 6 bases and J lost 6 bases. The CDR3 sequence is 14 residues long. The CDR3 protein is CASSPRTGLPEQYF. CDR3 DNA sequence: TGTGCCAGCAGCCCGAGGACAGGCCTACCCGAGCAGTACTTC.

The chain uses TRBV20-1 and TRBJ1-5; D may be TRBD1 (6 bases). V was trimmed by 6 bases and J by 2 bases, leaving 14 bases between them. This CDR3 region has 14 residues. The germline V gene has CDR1 DFQATT and CDR2 SNEGSKA (reference sequence). The CDR3 coding sequence is TGCAGTGCCGAACAGGGTAATGGCAATCAGCCCCAGCATTTT. Translating gives CSAEQGNGNQPQHF.

J is TRBJ2-5 and V is TRBV5-1; 7 bases line up with TRBD1. The CDR3 runs 13 residues. Trimming removed 4 bases from V and 3 bases from J; junction bases left unmatched: 3. The germline gives CDR1 SGHRS, CDR2 YFSETQ. CDR3 protein: CASSGTAKETQYF. The CDR3 nucleotides read TGCGCCAGCAGCGGGACAGCTAAAGAGACCCAGTACTTC.

This clonotype has more than one count but fewer than ten. V gene TRBV20-1 combines with J gene TRBJ2-7, with unresolved D. This CDR3 contains 12 residues. Germline V gene lookup returns CDR1 DFQATT and CDR2 SNEGSKA (reference sequence). V was shortened by 6 bases and J by 2 bases, with 11 bases between the two germline ends. The CDR3 sequence is CSAWTDAYEQYF. The CDR3 DNA reads TGCAGTGCCTGGACCGACGCCTACGAGCAGTACTTC.

This clonotype occurred many times. V is TRBV20-1 and J is TRBJ2-1; D remains ambiguous. The CDR3 spans 13 residues. CDR1 is DFQATT and CDR2 is SNEGSKA in the germline V gene (reference sequence). The CDR3 is CARLHPRYNEQFF. Here the CDR3 DNA reads TGCGCAAGATTACACCCTCGCTACAATGAGCAGTTCTTC.

This clonotype turned up a few times. The chain joins TRBV18 to TRBJ1-1; D call uncertain. V lost 3 bases to trimming and J lost 6 bases, with 8 bases between them. This CDR3 has 12 amino acids. The germline gives CDR1 KGHSH, CDR2 LQKENI. For the CDR3, the DNA is TGTGCCAGCTCACCTGGTGAACCTGAAGCTTTCTTT. Translation gives CASSPGEPEAFF.

The chain joins TRBV7-9 to TRBJ2-1; perhaps TRBD2 as D (5 bases). V lost 4 bases and J 4 bases, leaving 14 bases between the germline ends. Per the germline V gene, CDR1 is SEHNR and CDR2 is FQNEAQ (reference sequence). There are 15 residues in the CDR3. The CDR3 protein is CASSSTPRGYNEQFF. Here the CDR3 DNA reads TGTGCCAGCAGCTCCACCCCACGAGGGTACAATGAGCAGTTCTTC.

This clonotype was found a few times. The chain couples TRBV20-1 to TRBJ1-5, with TRBD1 matching over 10 bases. The CDR3 contains 14 residues. The trim removed 6 bases at V and 5 bases at J, leaving 7 bases unmatched. Germline V gene lookup returns CDR1 DFQATT and CDR2 SNEGSKA (reference sequence). The CDR3 DNA sequence: TGCAGTGCACCGGGACAGGGGTTGGATCAGCCCCAGCATTTT. Translation gives CSAPGQGLDQPQHF.

The J gene is TRBJ2-3, the V gene TRBV12-3 or TRBV12-4, with D possibly called TRBD1 or TRBD2 (5 bases each). The CDR3 loop spans 14 amino acids. V lost 6 bases to trimming and J lost 4 bases, with 14 bases between them. The CDR3 loop reads CASSTLGTPDTQYF. CDR3 sequence (DNA): TGTGCCAGCAGCACACTCGGGACCCCAGATACGCAGTATTTT.

This clonotype has more than one count but fewer than ten. This chain joins TRBV5-6 and TRBJ2-2; D is possibly TRBD1 (6 bases). V lost 0 bases to trimming and J lost 5 bases, with 17 bases between them. The CDR3 spans 17 residues. Germline loops: CDR1 SGHDT, CDR2 YYEEEE. The DNA of the CDR3 is TGTGCCAGCAGCTTGGCCTTGGCAGCGAGGGGGACCGGGGAGCTGTTTTTT. Protein: CASSLALAARGTGELFF.

This chain links TRBV5-1 with TRBJ2-7, with D unclear. Germline V gene lookup returns CDR1 SGHRS and CDR2 YFSETQ. V was trimmed by 0 bases and J by 3 bases, leaving 10 bases between them. This CDR3 has 14 amino acids. CDR3 bases: TGCGCCAGCAGCTTGGGTAGGGTTGGCTACGAGCAGTACTTC. Its translation: CASSLGRVGYEQYF. Full variable domain (remainder filled in from reference TRBV5-1 and TRBJ2-7): KAGVTQTPRYLIKTRGQQVTLSCSPISGHRSVSWYQQTPGQGLQFLFEYFSETQRNKGNFPGRFSGRQFSNSRSEMNVSTLELGDSALYLCASSLGRVGYEQYFGPGTRLTVT.

This clonotype showed up many times. The chain has TRBV28 and TRBJ1-5; D not resolved. This CDR3 comprises 12 residues. V lost 5 bases to trimming and J lost 6 bases, with 8 bases between them. CDR1 MDHEN and CDR2 SYDVKM come from the germline V gene. The CDR3 DNA is TGTGCCAGCAGTCAAGGGAGTCAGCCCCAGCATTTT. Residues: CASSQGSQPQHF.

The gene calls are TRBV24-1 and TRBJ1-1; D is ambiguous. Germline-derived CDR1 and CDR2 are KGHDR and SFDVKD. This CDR3 comprises 12 residues. V lost 10 bases and J 6 bases, leaving 14 bases between the germline ends. CDR3 sequence (DNA): TGTGCCACACGGTCCGCGGGCGCTGAAGCTTTCTTT. Its translation: CATRSAGAEAFF.

This clonotype appeared a few times. The rearrangement links TRBV5-5 to TRBJ1-1; the D gene is possibly TRBD1 (5 bases). The CDR3 runs 14 residues. Trimming took off 2 bases at V and 5 bases at J, with 13 bases between the two ends. Germline V gene sequence: CDR1 SGHKS, CDR2 YYEKEE (reference sequence). DNA for the CDR3: TGTGCCAGCAGCTTCTTTCAGGGTCGGACTGAAGCTTTCTTT. It encodes CASSFFQGRTEAFF.

This clonotype was seen a handful of times. The CDR3 region is CAISADSTDTQYF. The CDR3 DNA sequence: TGTGCCATCAGTGCAGACTCAACAGATACGCAGTATTTT. The J gene is TRBJ2-3, the V gene TRBV10-3; D gene ambiguous. The ends were cut back, 4 bases at V and 3 bases at J, with 8 bases in the middle. This CDR3 is built from 13 residues. Germline V gene sequence: CDR1 ENHRY, CDR2 SYGVKD.

This chain joins TRBV2 and TRBJ2-7, with TRBD1 matching over 7 bases. This CDR3 contains 13 residues. V lost 8 bases to trimming and J lost 4 bases; unmatched junction nucleotides: 8. Germline CDR1 SNHLY, CDR2 FYNNEI. In DNA, the CDR3 is TGTGCCAGCGGCCGGGACAGACGGTACGAGCAGTACTTC. Translated: CASGRDRRYEQYF.

This chain links TRBV23-1 with TRBJ1-5; D is unclear. TRBV23-1 is treated as an ORF (open reading frame) with a function not yet certain. Trimming stripped 6 bases from V and 2 bases from J, with 14 bases between. The CDR3 consists of 15 residues. The CDR3 nucleotides are TGCGCCAGCAGCCATTTTTTGATACGCAATCAGCCCCAGCATTTT. Translation: CASSHFLIRNQPQHF.

This clonotype showed up just a few times. The rearrangement uses TRBV4-3 and TRBJ2-1; D not certain. V was pared by 3 bases and J by 2 bases, with 17 bases between. The CDR3 contains 17 residues. Germline CDR1 is LGHNA and CDR2 is YSLEER. The DNA for the CDR3 is TGCGCCAGCAGCCACTCCAGGCCCTTTTCAACCTACAATGAGCAGTTCTTC. It yields the protein CASSHSRPFSTYNEQFF.

This clonotype was counted a few times. V usage is TRBV24-1 and J usage is TRBJ2-5; 7 bases agree with TRBD1. Per germline, CDR1 KGHDR and CDR2 SFDVKD. V lost 4 bases, J lost 5 bases, and 6 bases stayed unmatched. This CDR3 has 14 amino acids. CDR3: CATSDRGGGETQYF. CDR3 in DNA: TGTGCCACCAGTGACCGAGGGGGCGGTGAGACCCAGTACTTC.

This clonotype has just a few counts. The chain recombines TRBV29-1 with TRBJ2-3; D is tentatively TRBD1 or TRBD2 (5 bases each). Germline CDR1 reads SQVTM; CDR2 reads ANQGSEA. The length of the CDR3 is 14 residues. V was shortened by 3 bases and J by 5 bases, with 15 bases between the two germline ends. Here the CDR3 reads CSVERGPGEDTQYF. The CDR3 nucleotides read TGCAGCGTTGAGAGGGGACCAGGTGAAGATACGCAGTATTTT.

This clonotype was observed at least ten times. The gene calls are TRBV10-3 and TRBJ1-1; 7 bases align to TRBD1. The CDR3 sequence is 13 residues long. Germline CDR1 is ENHRY and CDR2 is SYGVKD. With 4 bases clipped from V and 7 bases from J, the junction kept 6 bases outside the gene matches. The CDR3: CAISVGTVNEAFF. CDR3 DNA sequence: TGTGCCATCAGTGTTGGGACAGTGAATGAAGCTTTCTTT.

This clonotype was counted many times. The chain is built from TRBV20-1 and TRBJ2-3; the D gene is possibly TRBD2 (5 bases). This CDR3 spans 15 amino acids. V was trimmed by 2 bases and J by 3 bases, leaving 15 bases between them. From germline, CDR1 is DFQATT and CDR2 SNEGSKA (reference sequence). The CDR3 here is CSARSSRGSTDTQYF. CDR3 bases: TGCAGTGCTAGATCTTCCCGAGGGAGTACAGATACGCAGTATTTT.

This clonotype has just a few counts. The rearrangement joins TRBV7-8 to TRBJ2-5, with D tentatively TRBD2 (6 bases). V was trimmed by 4 bases and J by 2 bases, leaving 8 bases between them. This CDR3 spans 13 amino acids. CDR1 is SGHVS and CDR2 is FQNEAQ in the germline V gene. The CDR3 nucleotides are TGTGCCAGCAGCTACGGACTACAAGAGACCCAGTACTTC. Amino acids: CASSYGLQETQYF.

This clonotype occurred a few times. V usage is TRBV11-2 and J usage is TRBJ2-7, with D perhaps given as TRBD1 or TRBD2 (5 bases each). Germline CDR1 reads SGHAT; CDR2 reads FQNNGV. V was shortened by 2 bases and J by 2 bases, with 13 bases between the two germline ends. The CDR3 consists of 15 residues. The CDR3 nucleotides read TGTGCCAGCAGCTTACTAGCCCAGGGTCCCTACGAGCAGTACTTC. Its translation: CASSLLAQGPYEQYF.

The table lists this clonotype with a few counts. The gene calls are TRBV29-1 and TRBJ2-5; possible D gene TRBD2, 7 bases. CDR3 size: 14 residues. Germline V gene data show CDR1 as SQVTM and CDR2 as ANQGSEA. The CDR3 spells CSGGGGGLRETQYF. The CDR3 nucleotides read TGCAGTGGGGGGGGCGGGGGCTTACGAGAGACCCAGTACTTC.

The chain is built from TRBV12-3 or TRBV12-4 and TRBJ2-1, with TRBD2 as a possible D gene (6 bases). Trimming took off 6 bases at V and 7 bases at J, with 16 bases between the two ends. The CDR3 is 14 residues long. The CDR3 DNA sequence: TGTGCCAGCAGGACCGCCGGGGGTGGGAATGAGCAGTTCTTC. Translating it yields CASRTAGGGNEQFF.

This clonotype occurred a few times. The rearrangement uses TRBV28 and TRBJ2-7; D ambiguous. V lost 3 bases and J 0 bases, leaving 12 bases between the germline ends. This CDR3 has 15 residues. Germline V lookup: CDR1 MDHEN, CDR2 SYDVKM. The CDR3 reads CASSLGLRDSYEQYF. For the CDR3, the DNA is TGTGCCAGCAGTTTGGGGTTAAGGGACTCCTACGAGCAGTACTTC.

The table lists this clonotype with a few counts. The rearrangement links TRBV15 to TRBJ1-4; D ambiguous. The germline V gene has CDR1 LNHNV and CDR2 YYDKDF (reference sequence). CDR3 length: 16 residues. With 0 bases removed from V and 2 bases from J, the gap between germline ends came to 10 bases. CDR3 DNA sequence: TGTGCCACCAGCAGAGATGTGGGGAAGACTAATGAAAAACTGTTTTTT. Its translation is CATSRDVGKTNEKLFF.